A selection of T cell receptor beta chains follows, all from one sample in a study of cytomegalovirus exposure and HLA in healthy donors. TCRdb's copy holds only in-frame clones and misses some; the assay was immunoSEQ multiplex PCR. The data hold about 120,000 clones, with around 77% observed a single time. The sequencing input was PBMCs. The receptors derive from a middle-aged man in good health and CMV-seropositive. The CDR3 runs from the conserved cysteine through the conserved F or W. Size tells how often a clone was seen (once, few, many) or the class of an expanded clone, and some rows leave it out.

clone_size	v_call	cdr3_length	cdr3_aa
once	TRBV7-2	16	CASSLGGTGGTGELFF
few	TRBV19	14	CASSIAGVNQPQHF
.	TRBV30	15	CAWSVFGGANQPQHF
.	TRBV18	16	CASSPKVAGFNEKLFF
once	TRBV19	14	CASSIGTAGQPQHF
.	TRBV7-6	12	CASSLEAGPLHF
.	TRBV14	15	CASSLNLGGNSPLHF
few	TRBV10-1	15	CASSGQGPSNQPQHF
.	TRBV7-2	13	CASSRDRGYGYTF
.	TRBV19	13	CASMGGSSYEQYF
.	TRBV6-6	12	CASSYAGDSQYF
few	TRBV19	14	CASRPRQDNSPLHF
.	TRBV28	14	CASTGLRTYYGYTF
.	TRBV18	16	CASSPTSGGIADTQYF
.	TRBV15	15	CATSRRGLAGYEQYF
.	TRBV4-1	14	CASSQRQGSETQYF
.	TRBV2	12	CASSVNTGELFF
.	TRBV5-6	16	CASSLNSGVYPDTQYF
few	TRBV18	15	CASSITGVINQPQHF
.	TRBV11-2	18	CASSPHPSGGGGLDTQYF
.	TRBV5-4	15	CASRSKGTGEAEAFF
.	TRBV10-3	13	CAISEIEDNEQFF
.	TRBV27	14	CASSRGIDSYEQYF
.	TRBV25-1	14	CASSVPGEGETQYF